This T cell receptor beta chain was sequenced during a study of cytomegalovirus exposure and HLA in healthy donors. Germline V gives CDR1 SGHNT, CDR2 YYREEE (reference sequence). This CDR3 region has 14 residues. The junction had 3 bases not matched to a gene; V was cut back by 4 bases and J by 4 bases. The PCR employed 60 Vbeta primers together with 13 Jbeta primers. This table comes from immunoSEQ multiplex PCR, and its TCRdb copy is limited to in-frame clones, with some not included. The sample lists roughly 140,000 clones, over 70% occurring once. The sample consisted of PBMCs. This chain uses TRBV5-4 with TRBJ2-3, with 10 bases matching TRBD1. The receptor's source is a middle-aged man in good health and CMV-seronegative. DNA of the CDR3: TGTGCCAGCAGCCGGGACAGGGGATCAGATACGCAGTATTTT. Protein: CASSRDRGSDTQYF.